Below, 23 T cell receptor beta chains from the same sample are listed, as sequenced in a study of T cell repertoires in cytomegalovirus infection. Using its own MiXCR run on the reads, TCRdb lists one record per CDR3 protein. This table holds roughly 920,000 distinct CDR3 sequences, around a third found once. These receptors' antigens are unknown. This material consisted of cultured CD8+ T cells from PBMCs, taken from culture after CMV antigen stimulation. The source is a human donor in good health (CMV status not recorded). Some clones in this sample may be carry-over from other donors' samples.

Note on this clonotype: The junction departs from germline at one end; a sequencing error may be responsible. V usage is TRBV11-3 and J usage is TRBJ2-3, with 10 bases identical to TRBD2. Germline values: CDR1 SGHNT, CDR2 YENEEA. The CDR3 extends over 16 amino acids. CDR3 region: CANSSYSGGTTDTQYF. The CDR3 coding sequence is TGTGCCAACAGCTCCTATAGCGGGGGGACCACAGATACGCAGTATTTT.

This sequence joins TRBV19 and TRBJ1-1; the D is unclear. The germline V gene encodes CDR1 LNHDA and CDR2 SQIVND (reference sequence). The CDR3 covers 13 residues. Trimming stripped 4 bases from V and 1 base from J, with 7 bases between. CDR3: CASSKKRNTEAFF. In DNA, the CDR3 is TGTGCCAGTAGTAAAAAGAGGAACACTGAAGCTTTCTTT.

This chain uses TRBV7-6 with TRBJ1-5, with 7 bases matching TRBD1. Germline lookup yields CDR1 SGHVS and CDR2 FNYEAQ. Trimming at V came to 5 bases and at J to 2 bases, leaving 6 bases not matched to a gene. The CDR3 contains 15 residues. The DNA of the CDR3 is TGTGCCAGCAGCCGTAGAGGACAGGGCAATCAGCCCCAGCATTTT. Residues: CASSRRGQGNQPQHF.

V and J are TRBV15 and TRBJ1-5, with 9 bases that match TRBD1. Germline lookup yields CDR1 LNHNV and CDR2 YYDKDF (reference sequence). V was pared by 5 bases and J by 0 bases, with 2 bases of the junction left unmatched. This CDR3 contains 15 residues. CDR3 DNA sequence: TGTGCCACCAGCGGGGACAGGGCTAGCAATCAGCCCCAGCATTTT. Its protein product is CATSGDRASNQPQHF.

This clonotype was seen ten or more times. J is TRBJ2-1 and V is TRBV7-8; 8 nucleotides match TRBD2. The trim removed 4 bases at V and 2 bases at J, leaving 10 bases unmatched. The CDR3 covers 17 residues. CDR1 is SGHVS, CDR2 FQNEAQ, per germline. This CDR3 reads CASSSPRRGEAYNEQFF. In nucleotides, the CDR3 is TGTGCCAGCAGCTCACCCCGGCGGGGGGAGGCCTACAATGAGCAGTTCTTC.

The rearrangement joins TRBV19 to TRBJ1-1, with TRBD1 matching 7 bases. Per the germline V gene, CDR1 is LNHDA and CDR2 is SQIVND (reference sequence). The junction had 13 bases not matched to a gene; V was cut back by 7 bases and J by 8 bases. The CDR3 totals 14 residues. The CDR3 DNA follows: TGTGCCAGTACCTATAATGCCGGACAGGACGAAGCTTTCTTT. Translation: CASTYNAGQDEAFF.

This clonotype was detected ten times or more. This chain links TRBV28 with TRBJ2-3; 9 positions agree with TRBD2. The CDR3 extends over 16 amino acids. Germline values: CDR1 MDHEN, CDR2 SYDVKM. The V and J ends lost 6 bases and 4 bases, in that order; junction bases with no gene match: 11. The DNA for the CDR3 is TGTGCCAGCAGCCTAAGCGGGGGGAGTCGCGCAGATACGCAGTATTTT. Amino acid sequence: CASSLSGGSRADTQYF.

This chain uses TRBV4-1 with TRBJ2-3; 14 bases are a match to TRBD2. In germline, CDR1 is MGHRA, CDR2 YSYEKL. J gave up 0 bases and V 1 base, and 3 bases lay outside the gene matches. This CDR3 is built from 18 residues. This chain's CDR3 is CASSQGLAGGGSTDTQYF. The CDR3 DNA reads TGCGCCAGCAGCCAAGGACTAGCGGGGGGGGGTAGCACAGATACGCAGTATTTT.

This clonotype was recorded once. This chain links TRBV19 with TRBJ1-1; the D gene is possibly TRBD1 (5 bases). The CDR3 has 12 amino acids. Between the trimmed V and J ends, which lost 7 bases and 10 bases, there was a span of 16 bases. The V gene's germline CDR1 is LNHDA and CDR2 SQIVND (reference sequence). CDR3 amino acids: CASTKGALGAFF. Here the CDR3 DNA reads TGTGCCAGTACCAAAGGGGCGCTTGGAGCTTTCTTT. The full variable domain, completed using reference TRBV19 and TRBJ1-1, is DGGITQSPKYLFRKEGQNVTLSCEQNLNHDAMYWYRQDPGQGLRLIYYSQIVNDFQKGDIAEGYSVSREKKESFPLTVTSAQKNPTAFYLCASTKGALGAFFGQGTRLTVV.

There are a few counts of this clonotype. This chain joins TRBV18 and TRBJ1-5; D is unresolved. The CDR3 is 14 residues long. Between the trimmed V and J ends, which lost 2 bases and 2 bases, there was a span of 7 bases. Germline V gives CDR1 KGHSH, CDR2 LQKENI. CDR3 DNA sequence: TGTGCCAGCTCACCAGGTTACGGCAATCAGCCCCAGCATTTT. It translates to CASSPGYGNQPQHF.

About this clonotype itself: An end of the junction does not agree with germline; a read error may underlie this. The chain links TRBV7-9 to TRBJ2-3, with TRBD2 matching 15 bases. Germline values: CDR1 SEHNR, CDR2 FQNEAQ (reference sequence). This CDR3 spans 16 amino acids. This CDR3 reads CASSSGTSGGTETQYF. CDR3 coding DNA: TGTGCCAGCAGCAGTGGGACTAGCGGGGGGACAGAAACGCAGTATTTT.

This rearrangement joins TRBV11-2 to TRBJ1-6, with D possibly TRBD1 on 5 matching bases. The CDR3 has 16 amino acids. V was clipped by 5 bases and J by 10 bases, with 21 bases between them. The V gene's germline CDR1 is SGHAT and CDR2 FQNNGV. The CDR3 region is CASSPASWDPNSPLHF. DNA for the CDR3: TGTGCCAGCAGCCCCGCTTCTTGGGACCCGAACTCACCCCTCCACTTT.

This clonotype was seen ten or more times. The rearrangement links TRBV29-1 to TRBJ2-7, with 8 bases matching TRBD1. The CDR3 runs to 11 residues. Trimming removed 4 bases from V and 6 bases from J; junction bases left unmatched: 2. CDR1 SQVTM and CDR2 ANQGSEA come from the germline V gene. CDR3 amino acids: CSVVDRGEQYF. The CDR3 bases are TGCAGCGTTGTAGACAGGGGCGAGCAGTACTTC.

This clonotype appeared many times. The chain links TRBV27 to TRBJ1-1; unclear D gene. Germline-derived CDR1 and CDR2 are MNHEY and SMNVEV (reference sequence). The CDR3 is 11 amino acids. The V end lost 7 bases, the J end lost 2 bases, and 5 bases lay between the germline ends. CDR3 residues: CASISNTEAFF. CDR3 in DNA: TGTGCCAGCATCAGCAACACTGAAGCTTTCTTT.

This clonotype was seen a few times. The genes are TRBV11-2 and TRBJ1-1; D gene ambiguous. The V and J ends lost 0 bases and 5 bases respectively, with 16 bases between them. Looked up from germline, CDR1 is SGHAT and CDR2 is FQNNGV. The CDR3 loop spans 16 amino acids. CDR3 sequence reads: CASSLDHQFGWTEAFF. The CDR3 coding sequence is TGTGCCAGCAGCTTAGATCATCAATTCGGGTGGACTGAAGCTTTCTTT.

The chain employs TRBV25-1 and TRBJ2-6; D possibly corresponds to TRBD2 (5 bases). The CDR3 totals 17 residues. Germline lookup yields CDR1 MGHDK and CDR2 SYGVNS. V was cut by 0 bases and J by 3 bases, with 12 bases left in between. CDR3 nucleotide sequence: TGTGCCAGCAGTGAATACGAGGGAAAGGATGGGGCCAACGTCCTGACTTTC. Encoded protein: CASSEYEGKDGANVLTF.

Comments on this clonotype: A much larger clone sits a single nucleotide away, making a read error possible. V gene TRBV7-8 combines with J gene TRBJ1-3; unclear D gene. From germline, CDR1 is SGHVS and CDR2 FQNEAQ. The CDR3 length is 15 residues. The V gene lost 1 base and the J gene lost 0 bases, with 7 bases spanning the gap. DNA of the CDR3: TGTGCCAGCAGCTTAGGACACAGCTCTGGAAACACCATATATTTT. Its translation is CASSLGHSSGNTIYF.

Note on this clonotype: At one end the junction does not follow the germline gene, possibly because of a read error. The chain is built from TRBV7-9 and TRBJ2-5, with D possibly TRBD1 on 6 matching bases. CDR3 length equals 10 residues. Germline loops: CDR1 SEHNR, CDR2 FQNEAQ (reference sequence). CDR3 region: CASSDRTGGF. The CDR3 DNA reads TGTGCCAGCAGCGACAGGACTGGGGGCTTC.

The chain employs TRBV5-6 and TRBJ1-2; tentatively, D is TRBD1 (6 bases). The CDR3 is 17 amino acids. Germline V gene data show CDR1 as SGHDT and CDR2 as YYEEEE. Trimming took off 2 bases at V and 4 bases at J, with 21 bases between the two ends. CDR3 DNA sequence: TGTGCCAGCAGCTTTAAGCAGGGGTTCGGTCGAAGCTATGGCTACACCTTC. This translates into CASSFKQGFGRSYGYTF.

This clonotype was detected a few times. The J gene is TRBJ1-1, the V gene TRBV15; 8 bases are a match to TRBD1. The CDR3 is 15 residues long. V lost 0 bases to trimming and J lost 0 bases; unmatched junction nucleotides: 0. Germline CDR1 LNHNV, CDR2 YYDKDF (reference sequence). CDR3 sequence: CATSRDRGLNTEAFF. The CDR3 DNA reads TGTGCCACCAGCAGAGACAGGGGGCTGAACACTGAAGCTTTCTTT.

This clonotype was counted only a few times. CDR3 amino acids: CASSQTVGYNQPQHF. CDR3 nucleotide sequence: TGCGCCAGCAGCCAGACCGTGGGATACAATCAGCCCCAGCATTTT. J is TRBJ1-5 and V is TRBV4-1; D unresolved. The CDR3 sequence is 15 residues long. CDR1 and CDR2 from the germline V gene are MGHRA and YSYEKL. Trimming removed 3 bases at V and 3 bases at J, with 12 bases between.

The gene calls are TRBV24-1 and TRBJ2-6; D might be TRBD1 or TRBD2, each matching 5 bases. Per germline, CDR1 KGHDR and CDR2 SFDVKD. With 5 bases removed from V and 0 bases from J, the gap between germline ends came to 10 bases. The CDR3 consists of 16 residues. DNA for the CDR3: TGTGCCACCAGTGGTGATGGGGGCTCTGGGGCCAACGTCCTGACTTTC. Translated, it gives CATSGDGGSGANVLTF.

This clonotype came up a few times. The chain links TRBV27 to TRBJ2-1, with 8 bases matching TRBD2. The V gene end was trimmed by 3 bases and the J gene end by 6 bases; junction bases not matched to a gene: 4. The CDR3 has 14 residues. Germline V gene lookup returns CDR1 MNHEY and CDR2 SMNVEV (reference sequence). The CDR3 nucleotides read TGTGCCAGCAGTTTCGGGGGGGGTGGCAATGAGCAGTTCTTC. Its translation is CASSFGGGGNEQFF.